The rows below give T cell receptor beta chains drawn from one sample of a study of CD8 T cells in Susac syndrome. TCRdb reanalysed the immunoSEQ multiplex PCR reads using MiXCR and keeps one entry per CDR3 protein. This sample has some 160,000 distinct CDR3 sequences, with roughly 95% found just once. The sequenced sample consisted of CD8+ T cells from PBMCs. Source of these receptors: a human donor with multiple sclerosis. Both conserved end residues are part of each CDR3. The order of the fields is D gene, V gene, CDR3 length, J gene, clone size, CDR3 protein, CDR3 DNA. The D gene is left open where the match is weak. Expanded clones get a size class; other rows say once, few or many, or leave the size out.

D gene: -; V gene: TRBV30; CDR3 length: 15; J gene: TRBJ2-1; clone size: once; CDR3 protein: CAWSAGRSSYNEQFF; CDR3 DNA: TGTGCCTGGAGTGCCGGACGGAGCTCCTACAATGAGCAGTTCTTC
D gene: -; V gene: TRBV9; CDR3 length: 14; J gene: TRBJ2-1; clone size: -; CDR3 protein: CASSLYGGVNEQFF; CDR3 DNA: TGTGCCAGCAGTCTCTATGGGGGAGTCAATGAGCAGTTCTTC
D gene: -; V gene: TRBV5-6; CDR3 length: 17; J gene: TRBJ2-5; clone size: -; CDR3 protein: CASSLTHQGMIQETQYF; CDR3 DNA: TGTGCCAGCAGCTTGACCCACCAGGGGATGATCCAAGAGACCCAGTACTTC
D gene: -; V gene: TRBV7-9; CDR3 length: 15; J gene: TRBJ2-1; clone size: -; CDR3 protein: CASTPRLIVYNEQFF; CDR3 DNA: TGTGCCAGCACCCCCCGCCTGATTGTTTACAATGAGCAGTTCTTC
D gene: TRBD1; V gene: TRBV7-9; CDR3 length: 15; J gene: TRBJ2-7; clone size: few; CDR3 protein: CASSFPGQGTHEQYF; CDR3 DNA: TGTGCCAGCAGCTTCCCCGGACAGGGGACCCACGAGCAGTACTTC
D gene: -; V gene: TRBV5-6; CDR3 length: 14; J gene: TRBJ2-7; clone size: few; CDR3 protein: CASSVAGSSYEQYF; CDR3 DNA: TGTGCCAGCAGCGTGGCAGGGAGCTCCTACGAGCAGTACTTC
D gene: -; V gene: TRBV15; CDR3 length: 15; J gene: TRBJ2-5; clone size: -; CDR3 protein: CATSARRVPQETQYF; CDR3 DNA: TGTGCCACCAGCGCTCGACGGGTGCCCCAAGAGACCCAGTACTTC
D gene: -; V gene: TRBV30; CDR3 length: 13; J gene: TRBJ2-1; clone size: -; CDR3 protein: CAWSRAQDNEQFF; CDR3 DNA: TGTGCCTGGAGTCGGGCCCAGGACAATGAGCAGTTCTTC
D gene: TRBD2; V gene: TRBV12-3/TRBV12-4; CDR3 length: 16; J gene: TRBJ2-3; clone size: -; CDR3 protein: CASSFPSSGGADTQYF; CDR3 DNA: TGTGCCAGCAGTTTCCCCTCTAGCGGGGGGGCAGATACGCAGTATTTT
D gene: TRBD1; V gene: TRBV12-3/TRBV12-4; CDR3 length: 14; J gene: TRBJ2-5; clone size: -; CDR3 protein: CASSPGTGAETQYF; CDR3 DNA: TGTGCCAGCAGTCCGGGGACAGGGGCAGAGACCCAGTACTTC
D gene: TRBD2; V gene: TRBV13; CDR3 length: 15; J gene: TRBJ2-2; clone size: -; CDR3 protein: CASSPGTSWTGELFF; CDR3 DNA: TGTGCCAGCAGCCCGGGGACTAGCTGGACCGGGGAGCTGTTTTTT
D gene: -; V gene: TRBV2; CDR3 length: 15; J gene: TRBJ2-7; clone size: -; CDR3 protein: CASSGGGTRTYEQYF; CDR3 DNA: TGTGCCAGCAGTGGCGGCGGGACACGAACCTACGAGCAGTACTTC
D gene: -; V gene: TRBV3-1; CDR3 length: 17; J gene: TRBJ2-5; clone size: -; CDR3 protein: CASSQDQPGRGQETQYF; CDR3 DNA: TGTGCCAGCAGCCAAGATCAGCCTGGCAGGGGACAAGAGACCCAGTACTTC
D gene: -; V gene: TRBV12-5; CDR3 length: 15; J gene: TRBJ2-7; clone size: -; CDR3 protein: CASGLAGASSYEQYF; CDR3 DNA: TGTGCTAGTGGTTTGGCGGGGGCCAGCTCCTACGAGCAGTACTTC
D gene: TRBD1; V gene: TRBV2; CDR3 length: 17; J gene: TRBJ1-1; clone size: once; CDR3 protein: CASSGDRHETRNTEAFF; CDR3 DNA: TGTGCCAGCAGTGGGGACAGACACGAAACGAGGAACACTGAAGCTTTCTTT
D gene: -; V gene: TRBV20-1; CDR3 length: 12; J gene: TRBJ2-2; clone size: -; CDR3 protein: CSAPLYSGELFF; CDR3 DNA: TGCAGTGCCCCCCTTTATAGCGGGGAGCTGTTTTTT
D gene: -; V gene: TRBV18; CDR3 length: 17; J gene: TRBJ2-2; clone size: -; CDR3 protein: CASSPETVVVNTGELFF; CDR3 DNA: TGTGCCAGCTCACCTGAGACAGTCGTCGTGAACACCGGGGAGCTGTTTTTT
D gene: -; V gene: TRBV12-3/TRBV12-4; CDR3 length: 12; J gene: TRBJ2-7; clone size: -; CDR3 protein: CASTSGLAEQYF; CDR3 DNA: TGTGCCAGCACCTCGGGACTTGCCGAGCAGTACTTC
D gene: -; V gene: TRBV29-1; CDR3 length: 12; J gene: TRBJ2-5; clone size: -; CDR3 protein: CSVFERDGTQYF; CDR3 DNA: TGCAGCGTTTTTGAACGGGACGGGACCCAGTACTTC
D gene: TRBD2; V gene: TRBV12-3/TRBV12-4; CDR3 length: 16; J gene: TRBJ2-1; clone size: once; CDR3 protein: CASSPGLAGLGNEQFF; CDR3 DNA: TGTGCCAGCAGTCCGGGACTAGCGGGTTTGGGTAATGAGCAGTTCTTC
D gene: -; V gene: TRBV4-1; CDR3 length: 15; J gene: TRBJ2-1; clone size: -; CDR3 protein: CATGVVQGDYNEQFF; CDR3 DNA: TGCGCCACCGGAGTCGTACAGGGCGACTACAATGAGCAGTTCTTC
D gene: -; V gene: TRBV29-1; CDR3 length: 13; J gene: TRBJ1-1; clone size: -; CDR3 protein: CSVPTVGGGEAFF; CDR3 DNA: TGCAGCGTTCCCACCGTGGGGGGCGGGGAAGCTTTCTTT
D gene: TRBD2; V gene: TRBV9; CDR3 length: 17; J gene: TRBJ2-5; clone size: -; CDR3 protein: CASSVASGGAIRETQYF; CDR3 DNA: TGTGCCAGCAGCGTAGCTAGCGGGGGGGCCATTCGAGAGACCCAGTACTTC
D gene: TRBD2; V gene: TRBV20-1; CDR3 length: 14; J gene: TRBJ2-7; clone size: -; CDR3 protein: CSAPSSGGWYEQYF; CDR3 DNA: TGCAGTGCTCCCTCTAGCGGGGGGTGGTACGAGCAGTACTTC
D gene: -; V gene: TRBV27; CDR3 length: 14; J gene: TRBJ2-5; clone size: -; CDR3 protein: CASSLSRAQETQYF; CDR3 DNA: TGTGCCAGCAGTTTATCTAGGGCCCAAGAGACCCAGTACTTC
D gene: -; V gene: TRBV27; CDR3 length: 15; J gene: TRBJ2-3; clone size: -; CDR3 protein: CASSLGEPGTDTQYF; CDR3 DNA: TGTGCCAGCAGTTTGGGGGAACCGGGCACAGATACGCAGTATTTT
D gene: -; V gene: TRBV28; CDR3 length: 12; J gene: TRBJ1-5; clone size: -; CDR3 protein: CASSYTDQPQHF; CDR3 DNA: TGTGCCAGCAGTTATACAGATCAGCCCCAGCATTTT
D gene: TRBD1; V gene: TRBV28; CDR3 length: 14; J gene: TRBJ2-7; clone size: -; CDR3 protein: CASTQTGGASEQYF; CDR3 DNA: TGTGCCAGCACCCAGACAGGGGGAGCTTCCGAGCAGTACTTC
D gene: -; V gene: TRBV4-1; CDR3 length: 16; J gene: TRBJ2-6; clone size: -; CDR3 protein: CASSQVHSSGANVLTF; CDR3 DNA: TGCGCCAGCAGCCAAGTACATAGCTCTGGGGCCAACGTCCTGACTTTC
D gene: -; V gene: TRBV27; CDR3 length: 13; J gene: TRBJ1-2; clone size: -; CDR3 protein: CASSPQSTYGYTF; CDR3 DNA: TGTGCCAGCAGTCCCCAATCCACCTATGGCTACACCTTC
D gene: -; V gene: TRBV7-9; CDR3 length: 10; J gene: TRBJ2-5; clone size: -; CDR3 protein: CASWGETQYF; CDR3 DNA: TGTGCCAGCTGGGGGGAGACCCAGTACTTC
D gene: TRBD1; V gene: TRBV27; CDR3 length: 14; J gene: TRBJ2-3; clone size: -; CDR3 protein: CASSLFQGADTQYF; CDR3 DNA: TGTGCCAGCAGTCTATTCCAGGGGGCAGATACGCAGTATTTT
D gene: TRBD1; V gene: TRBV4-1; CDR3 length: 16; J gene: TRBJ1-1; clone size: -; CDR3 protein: CASSQDAGQGVTEAFF; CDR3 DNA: TGCGCCAGCAGCCAAGATGCGGGACAGGGGGTCACTGAAGCTTTCTTT
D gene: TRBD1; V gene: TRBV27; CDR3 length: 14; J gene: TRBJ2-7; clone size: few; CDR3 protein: CASSLGQGVYEQYF; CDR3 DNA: TGTGCCAGCAGTTTGGGACAGGGGGTCTACGAGCAGTACTTC
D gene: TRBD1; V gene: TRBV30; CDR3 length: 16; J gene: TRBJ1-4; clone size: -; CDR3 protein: CAWSSGGGGTNEKLFF; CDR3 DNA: TGTGCCTGGAGCTCAGGGGGCGGTGGAACTAATGAAAAACTGTTTTTT
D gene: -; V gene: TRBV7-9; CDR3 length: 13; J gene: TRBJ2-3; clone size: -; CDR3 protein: CASSTAYADTQYF; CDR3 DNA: TGTGCCAGCAGCACAGCTTATGCAGATACGCAGTATTTT
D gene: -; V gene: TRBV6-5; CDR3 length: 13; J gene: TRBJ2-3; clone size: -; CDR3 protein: CASSPNPGDTQYF; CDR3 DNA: TGTGCCAGCAGCCCCAATCCGGGGGATACGCAGTATTTT
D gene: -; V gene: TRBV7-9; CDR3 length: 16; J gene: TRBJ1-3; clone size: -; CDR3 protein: CASSLEVRDAGNTIYF; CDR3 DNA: TGTGCCAGCAGCTTAGAAGTCCGGGACGCTGGAAACACCATATATTTT
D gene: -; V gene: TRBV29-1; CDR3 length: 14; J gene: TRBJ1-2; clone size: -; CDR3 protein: CSVEEGTLNYGYTF; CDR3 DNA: TGCAGCGTTGAAGAGGGCACTCTTAACTATGGCTACACCTTC
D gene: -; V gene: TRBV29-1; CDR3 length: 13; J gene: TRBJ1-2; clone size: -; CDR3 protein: CSVLAVAKDGYTF; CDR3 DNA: TGCAGCGTTTTGGCGGTCGCCAAAGATGGCTACACCTTC
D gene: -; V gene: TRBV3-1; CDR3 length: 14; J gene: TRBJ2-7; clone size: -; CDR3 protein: CASSSSGISYEQYF; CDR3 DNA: TGTGCCAGCAGCTCCTCGGGGATCTCCTACGAGCAGTACTTC
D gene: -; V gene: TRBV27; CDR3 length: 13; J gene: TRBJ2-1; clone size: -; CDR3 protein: CASSLSGGRTQFF; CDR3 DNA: TGTGCCAGCAGTTTATCTGGGGGCCGAACGCAGTTCTTC
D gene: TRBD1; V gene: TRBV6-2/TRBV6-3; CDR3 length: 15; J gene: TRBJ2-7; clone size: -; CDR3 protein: CASSYRQGLFSEQYF; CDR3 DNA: TGTGCCAGCAGTTACCGACAGGGGCTTTTCAGCGAGCAGTACTTC
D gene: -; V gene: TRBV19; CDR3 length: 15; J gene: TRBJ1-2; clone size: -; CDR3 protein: CASSPLGTASYGYTF; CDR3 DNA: TGTGCCAGTAGTCCCCTCGGGACGGCCTCCTATGGCTACACCTTC
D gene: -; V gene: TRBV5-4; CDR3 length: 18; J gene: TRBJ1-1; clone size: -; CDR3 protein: CASSQLQGGGLMNTEAFF; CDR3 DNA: TGTGCCAGCAGCCAGTTACAGGGAGGGGGACTGATGAACACTGAAGCTTTCTTT
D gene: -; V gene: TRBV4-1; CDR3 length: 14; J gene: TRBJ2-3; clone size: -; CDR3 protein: CASSQARGADTQYF; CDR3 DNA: TGCGCCAGCAGCCAAGCCCGCGGGGCAGATACGCAGTATTTT
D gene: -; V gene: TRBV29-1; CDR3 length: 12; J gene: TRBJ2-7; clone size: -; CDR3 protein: CSVVWGPYEQYF; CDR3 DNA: TGCAGCGTTGTTTGGGGTCCCTACGAGCAGTACTTC